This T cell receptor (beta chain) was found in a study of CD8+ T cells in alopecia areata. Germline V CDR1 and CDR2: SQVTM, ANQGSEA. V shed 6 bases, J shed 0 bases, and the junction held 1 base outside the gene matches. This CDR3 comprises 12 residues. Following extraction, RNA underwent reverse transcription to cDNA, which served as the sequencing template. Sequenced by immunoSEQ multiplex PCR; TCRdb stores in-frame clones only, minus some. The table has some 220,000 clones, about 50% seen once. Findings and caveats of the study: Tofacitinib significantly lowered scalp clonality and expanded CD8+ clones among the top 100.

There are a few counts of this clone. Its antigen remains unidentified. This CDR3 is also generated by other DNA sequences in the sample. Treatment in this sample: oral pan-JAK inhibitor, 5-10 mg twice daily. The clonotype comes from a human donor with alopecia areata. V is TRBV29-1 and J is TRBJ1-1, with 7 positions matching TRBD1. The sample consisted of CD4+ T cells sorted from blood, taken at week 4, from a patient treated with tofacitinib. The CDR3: CSVDRVNTEAFF. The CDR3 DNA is TGCAGCGTAGACAGGGTGAACACTGAAGCTTTCTTT.